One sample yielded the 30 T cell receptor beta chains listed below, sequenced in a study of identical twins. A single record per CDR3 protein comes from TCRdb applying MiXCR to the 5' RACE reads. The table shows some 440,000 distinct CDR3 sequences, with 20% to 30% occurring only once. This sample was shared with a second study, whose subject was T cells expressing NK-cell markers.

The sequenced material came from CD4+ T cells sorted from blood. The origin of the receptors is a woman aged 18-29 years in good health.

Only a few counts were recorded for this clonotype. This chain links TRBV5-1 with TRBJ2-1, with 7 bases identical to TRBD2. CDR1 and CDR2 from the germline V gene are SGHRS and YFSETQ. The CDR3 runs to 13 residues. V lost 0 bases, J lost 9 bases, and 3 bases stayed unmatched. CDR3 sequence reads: CASSLEWEGEQFF. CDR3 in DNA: TGCGCCAGCAGCTTGGAGTGGGAGGGTGAGCAGTTCTTC.

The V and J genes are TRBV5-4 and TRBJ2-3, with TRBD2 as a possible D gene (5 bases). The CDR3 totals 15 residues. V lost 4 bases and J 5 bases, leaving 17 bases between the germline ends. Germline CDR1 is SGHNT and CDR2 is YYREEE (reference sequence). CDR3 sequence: CASSRGGPGKDTQYF. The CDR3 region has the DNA TGTGCCAGCAGCCGAGGTGGGCCCGGGAAAGATACGCAGTATTTT.

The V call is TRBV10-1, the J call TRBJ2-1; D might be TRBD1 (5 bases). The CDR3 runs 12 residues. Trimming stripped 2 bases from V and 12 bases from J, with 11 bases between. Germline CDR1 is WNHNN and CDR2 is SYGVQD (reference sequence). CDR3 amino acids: CASSEKEQGQFF. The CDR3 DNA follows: TGCGCCAGCAGTGAGAAAGAGCAGGGGCAGTTCTTC.

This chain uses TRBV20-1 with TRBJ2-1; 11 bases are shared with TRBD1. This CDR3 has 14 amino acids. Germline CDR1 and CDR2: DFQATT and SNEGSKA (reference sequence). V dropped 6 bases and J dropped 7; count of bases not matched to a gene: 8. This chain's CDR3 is CSAPPDRGPNEQFF. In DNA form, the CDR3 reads TGCAGTGCCCCACCGGACAGGGGGCCAAATGAGCAGTTCTTC.

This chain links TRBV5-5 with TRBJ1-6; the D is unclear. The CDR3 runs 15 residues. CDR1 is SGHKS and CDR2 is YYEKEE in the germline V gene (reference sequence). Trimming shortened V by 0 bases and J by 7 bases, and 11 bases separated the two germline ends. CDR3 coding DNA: TGTGCCAGCAGCTTGGAACGCCACATCAATTCACCCCTCCACTTT. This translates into CASSLERHINSPLHF. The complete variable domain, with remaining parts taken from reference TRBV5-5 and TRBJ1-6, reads DAGVTQSPTHLIKTRGQQVTLRCSPISGHKSVSWYQQVLGQGPQFIFQYYEKEERGRGNFPDRFSARQFPNYSSELNVNALLLGDSALYLCASSLERHINSPLHFGNGTRLTVT.

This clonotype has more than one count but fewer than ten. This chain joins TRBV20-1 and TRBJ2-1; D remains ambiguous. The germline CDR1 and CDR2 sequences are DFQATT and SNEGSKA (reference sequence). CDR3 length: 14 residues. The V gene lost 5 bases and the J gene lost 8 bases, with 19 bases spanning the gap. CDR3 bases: TGCAGTGCTGAACTCCCGGCCTACGTCGATGAGCAGTTCTTC. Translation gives CSAELPAYVDEQFF.

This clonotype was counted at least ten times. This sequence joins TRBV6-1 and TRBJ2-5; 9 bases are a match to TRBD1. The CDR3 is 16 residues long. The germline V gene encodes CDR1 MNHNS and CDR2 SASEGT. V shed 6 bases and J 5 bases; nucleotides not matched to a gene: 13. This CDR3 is CASSLIRDRVRETQYF. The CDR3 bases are TGTGCCAGCAGCCTAATCCGGGACAGGGTGAGGGAGACCCAGTACTTC.

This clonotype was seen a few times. The CDR3 loop is CASSADRDYGYTF. The CDR3 DNA reads TGTGCCAGCTCGGCGGACAGGGACTATGGCTACACCTTC. The chain has TRBV18 and TRBJ1-2; 8 nucleotides align to TRBD1. Germline CDR1 KGHSH, CDR2 LQKENI. This CDR3 region has 13 residues. The ends lost 6 bases at V and 3 bases at J; junction bases unmatched: 3.

As DNA, the CDR3 is TGTGCCAGCAGCTTCAGGACAGGGGCTTACAATGAGCAGTTCTTC. Protein product: CASSFRTGAYNEQFF. This chain links TRBV5-4 with TRBJ2-1; the match to TRBD1 covers 9 bases. Trimming at V came to 2 bases and at J to 4 bases, leaving 4 bases not matched to a gene. Germline V lookup: CDR1 SGHNT, CDR2 YYREEE (reference sequence). CDR3 length: 15 residues.

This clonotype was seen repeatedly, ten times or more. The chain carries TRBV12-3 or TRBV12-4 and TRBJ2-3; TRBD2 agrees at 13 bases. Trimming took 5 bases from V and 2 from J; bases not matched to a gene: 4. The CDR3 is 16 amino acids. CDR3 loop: CASSAGLAGATDTQYF. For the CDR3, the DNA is TGTGCCAGCAGTGCCGGACTAGCGGGGGCCACAGATACGCAGTATTTT.

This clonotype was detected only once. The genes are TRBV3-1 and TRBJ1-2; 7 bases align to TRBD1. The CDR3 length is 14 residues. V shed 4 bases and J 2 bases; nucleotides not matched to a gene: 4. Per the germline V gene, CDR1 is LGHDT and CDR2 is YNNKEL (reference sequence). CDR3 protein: CASSLSTGNYGYTF. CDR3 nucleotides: TGTGCCAGCAGCCTCTCGACAGGGAACTATGGCTACACCTTC.

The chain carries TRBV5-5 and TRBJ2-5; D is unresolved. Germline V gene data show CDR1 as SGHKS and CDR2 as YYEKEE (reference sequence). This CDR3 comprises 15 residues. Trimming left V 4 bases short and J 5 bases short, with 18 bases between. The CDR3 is CASSTRPNGAETQYF. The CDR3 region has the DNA TGTGCCAGCAGCACCCGTCCTAACGGAGCGGAGACCCAGTACTTC.

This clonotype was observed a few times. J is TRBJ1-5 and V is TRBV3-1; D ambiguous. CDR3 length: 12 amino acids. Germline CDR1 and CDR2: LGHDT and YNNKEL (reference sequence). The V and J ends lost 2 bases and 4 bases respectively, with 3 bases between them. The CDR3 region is CASSQRNQPQHF. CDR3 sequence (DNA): TGTGCCAGCAGCCAACGAAATCAGCCCCAGCATTTT. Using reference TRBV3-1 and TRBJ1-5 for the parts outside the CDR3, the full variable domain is DTAVSQTPKYLVTQMGNDKSIKCEQNLGHDTMYWYKQDSKKFLKIMFSYNNKELIINETVPNRFSPKSPDKAHLNLHINSLELGDSAVYFCASSQRNQPQHFGDGTRLSIL.

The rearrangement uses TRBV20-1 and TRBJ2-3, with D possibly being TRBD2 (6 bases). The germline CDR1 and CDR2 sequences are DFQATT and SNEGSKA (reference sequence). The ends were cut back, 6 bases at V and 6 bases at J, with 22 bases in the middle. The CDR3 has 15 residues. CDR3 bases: TGCAGTGCAATCCTACTAGCTTTTTCGTCGGATACGCAGTATTTT. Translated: CSAILLAFSSDTQYF.

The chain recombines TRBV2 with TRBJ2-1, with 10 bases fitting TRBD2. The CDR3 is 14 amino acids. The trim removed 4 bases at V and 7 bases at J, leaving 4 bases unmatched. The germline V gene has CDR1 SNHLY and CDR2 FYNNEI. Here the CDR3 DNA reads TGTGCCAGCAGTGTACTAGCGGGACGAAATGAGCAGTTCTTC. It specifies CASSVLAGRNEQFF.

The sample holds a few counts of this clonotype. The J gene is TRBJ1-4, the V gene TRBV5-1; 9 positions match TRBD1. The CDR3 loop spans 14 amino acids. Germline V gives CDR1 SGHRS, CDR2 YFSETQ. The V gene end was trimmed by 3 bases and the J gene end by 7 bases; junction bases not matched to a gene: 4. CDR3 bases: TGCGCCAGCAGCTCCGGGACAGGGAGTGAAAAACTGTTTTTT. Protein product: CASSSGTGSEKLFF.

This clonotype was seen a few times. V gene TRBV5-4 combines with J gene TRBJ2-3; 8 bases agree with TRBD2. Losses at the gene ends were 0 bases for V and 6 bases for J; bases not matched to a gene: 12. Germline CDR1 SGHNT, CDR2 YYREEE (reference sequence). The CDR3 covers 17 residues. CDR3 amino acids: CASSLDLAGGKGDTQYF. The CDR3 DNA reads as TGTGCCAGCAGCTTGGACCTGGCGGGGGGCAAGGGCGATACGCAGTATTTT.

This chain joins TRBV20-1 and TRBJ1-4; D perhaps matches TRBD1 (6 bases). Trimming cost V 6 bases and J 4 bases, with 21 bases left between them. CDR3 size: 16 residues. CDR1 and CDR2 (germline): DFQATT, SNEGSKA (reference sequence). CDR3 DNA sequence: TGCAGTGCCCCGAGAATTTACAGGGACCATAATGAAAAACTGTTTTTT. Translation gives CSAPRIYRDHNEKLFF.

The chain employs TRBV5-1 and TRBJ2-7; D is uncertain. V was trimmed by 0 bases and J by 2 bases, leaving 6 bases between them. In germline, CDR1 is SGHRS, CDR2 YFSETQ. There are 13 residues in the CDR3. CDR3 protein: CASSLDTPYEQYF. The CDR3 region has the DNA TGCGCCAGCAGCTTGGACACCCCCTACGAGCAGTACTTC.

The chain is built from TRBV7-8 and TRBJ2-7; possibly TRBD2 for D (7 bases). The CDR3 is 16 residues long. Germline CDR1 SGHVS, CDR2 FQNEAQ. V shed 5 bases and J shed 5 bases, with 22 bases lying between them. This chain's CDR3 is CASSRRTGGRVNEQYF. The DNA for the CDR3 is TGTGCCAGCAGCCGCCGTACGGGGGGCAGGGTGAACGAGCAGTACTTC.

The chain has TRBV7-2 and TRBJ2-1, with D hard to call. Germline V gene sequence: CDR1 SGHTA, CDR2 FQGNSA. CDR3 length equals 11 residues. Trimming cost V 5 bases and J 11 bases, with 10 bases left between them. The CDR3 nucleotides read TGTGCCAGCAGCCCCGGGCTTCAGCAGTTCTTC. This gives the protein CASSPGLQQFF.

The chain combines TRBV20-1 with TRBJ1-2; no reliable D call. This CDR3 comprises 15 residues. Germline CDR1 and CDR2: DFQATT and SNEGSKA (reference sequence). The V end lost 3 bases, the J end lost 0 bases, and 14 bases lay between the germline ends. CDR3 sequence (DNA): TGCAGTGCTAGTAGGCAGATTCTTACTAACTATGGCTACACCTTC. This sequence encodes CSASRQILTNYGYTF.

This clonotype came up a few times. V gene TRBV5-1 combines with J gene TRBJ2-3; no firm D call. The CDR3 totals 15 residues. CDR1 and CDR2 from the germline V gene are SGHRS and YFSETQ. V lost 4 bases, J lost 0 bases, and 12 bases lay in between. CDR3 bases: TGCGCCAGCAGCCCCTGGGCGCGCAGCACAGATACGCAGTATTTT. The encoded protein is CASSPWARSTDTQYF.

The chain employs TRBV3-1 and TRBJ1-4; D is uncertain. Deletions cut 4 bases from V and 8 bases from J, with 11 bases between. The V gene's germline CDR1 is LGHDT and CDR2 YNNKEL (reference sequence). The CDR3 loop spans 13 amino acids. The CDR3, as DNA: TGTGCCAGCAGCCTCCGGGGTGAAGAAAAACTGTTTTTT. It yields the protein CASSLRGEEKLFF.

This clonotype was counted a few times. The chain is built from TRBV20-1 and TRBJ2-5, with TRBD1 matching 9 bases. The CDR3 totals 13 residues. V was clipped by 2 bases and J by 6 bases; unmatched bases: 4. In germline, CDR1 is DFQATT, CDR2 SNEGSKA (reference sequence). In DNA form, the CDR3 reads TGCAGTGCTAGATCGGGACAGGGAAAGACCCAGTACTTC. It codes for CSARSGQGKTQYF.

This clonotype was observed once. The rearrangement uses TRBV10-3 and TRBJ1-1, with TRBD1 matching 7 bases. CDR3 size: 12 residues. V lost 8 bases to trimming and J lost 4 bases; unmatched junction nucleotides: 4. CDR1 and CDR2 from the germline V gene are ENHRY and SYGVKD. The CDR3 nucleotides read TGTGCCATCTCCCAGGGGGGCACTGAAGCTTTCTTT. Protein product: CAISQGGTEAFF.

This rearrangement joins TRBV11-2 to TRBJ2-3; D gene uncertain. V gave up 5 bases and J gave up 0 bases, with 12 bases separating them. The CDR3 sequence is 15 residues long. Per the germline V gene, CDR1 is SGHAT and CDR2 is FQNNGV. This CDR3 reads CASSQGRASTDTQYF. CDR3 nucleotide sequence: TGTGCCAGCAGCCAAGGCAGAGCTAGCACAGATACGCAGTATTTT.

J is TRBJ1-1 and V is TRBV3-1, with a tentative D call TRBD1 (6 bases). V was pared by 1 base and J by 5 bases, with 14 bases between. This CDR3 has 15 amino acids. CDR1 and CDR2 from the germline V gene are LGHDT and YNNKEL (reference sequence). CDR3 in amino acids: CASSQGAGVRTEAFF. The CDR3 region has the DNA TGTGCCAGCAGCCAAGGGGCAGGGGTGAGGACTGAAGCTTTCTTT. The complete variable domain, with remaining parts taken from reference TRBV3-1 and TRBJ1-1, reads DTAVSQTPKYLVTQMGNDKSIKCEQNLGHDTMYWYKQDSKKFLKIMFSYNNKELIINETVPNRFSPKSPDKAHLNLHINSLELGDSAVYFCASSQGAGVRTEAFFGQGTRLTVV.

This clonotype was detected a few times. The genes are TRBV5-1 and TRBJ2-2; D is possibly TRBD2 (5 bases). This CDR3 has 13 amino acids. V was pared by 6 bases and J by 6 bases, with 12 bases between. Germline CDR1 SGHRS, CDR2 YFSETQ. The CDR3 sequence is CASTGPGAGELFF. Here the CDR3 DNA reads TGCGCCAGCACGGGTCCCGGGGCCGGGGAGCTGTTTTTT.

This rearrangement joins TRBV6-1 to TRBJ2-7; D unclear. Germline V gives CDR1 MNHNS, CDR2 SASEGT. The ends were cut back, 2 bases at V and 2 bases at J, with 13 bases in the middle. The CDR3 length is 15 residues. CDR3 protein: CASSEISFTTYEQYF. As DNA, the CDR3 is TGTGCCAGCAGTGAAATCTCATTCACGACCTACGAGCAGTACTTC.